The clone carrying this T cell receptor (beta chain) was recorded once. Germline trimming cut 11 bases from V and 6 bases from J; bases unmatched to any gene: 11. CDR1 and CDR2 from the germline V gene are ENHRY and SYGVKD. This CDR3 contains 16 residues. This entry belongs to a study of blood T cell repertoires in COVID-19. Libraries were prepared by immunoSEQ multiplex PCR; TCRdb keeps only in-frame clonotypes and omits some of them. The sample shows 180,000 or so clones, over 80% of them seen only once. The clonotype originates from a woman aged 70-85 years with acute or convalescent COVID-19. The rearrangement uses TRBV10-3 and TRBJ2-2; TRBD2 aligns across 14 bases. Sequenced sample: peripheral blood. The CDR3 reads CAAKLGTSGSPGELFF. The CDR3 nucleotides are TGTGCCGCCAAACTCGGGACTAGCGGGAGCCCCGGGGAGCTGTTTTTT.